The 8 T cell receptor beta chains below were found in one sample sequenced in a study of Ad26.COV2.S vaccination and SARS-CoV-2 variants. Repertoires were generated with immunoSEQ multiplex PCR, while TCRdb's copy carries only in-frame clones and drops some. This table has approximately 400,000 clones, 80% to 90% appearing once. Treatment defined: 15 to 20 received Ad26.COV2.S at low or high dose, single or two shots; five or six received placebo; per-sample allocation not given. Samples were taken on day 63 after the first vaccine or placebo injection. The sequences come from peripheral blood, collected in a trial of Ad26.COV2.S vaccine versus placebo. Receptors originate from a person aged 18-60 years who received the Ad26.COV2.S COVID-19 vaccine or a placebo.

CDR3 sequence: CASSLDGGSGEQYF. The CDR3 bases are TGTGCCAGCAGCTTAGATGGCGGAAGTGGCGAGCAGTACTTC. The chain recombines TRBV7-2 with TRBJ2-7, with D unclear. The ends were cut back, 1 base at V and 6 bases at J, with 13 bases in the middle. CDR3 length: 14 residues. Germline CDR1 and CDR2: SGHTA and FQGNSA.

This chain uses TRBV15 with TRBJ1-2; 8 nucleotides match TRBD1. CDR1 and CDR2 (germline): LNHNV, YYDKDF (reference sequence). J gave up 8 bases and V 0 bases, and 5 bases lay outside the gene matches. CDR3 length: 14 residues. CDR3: CATSRDLQGGGYTF. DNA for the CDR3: TGTGCCACCAGCAGAGATCTACAGGGGGGCGGCTACACCTTC.

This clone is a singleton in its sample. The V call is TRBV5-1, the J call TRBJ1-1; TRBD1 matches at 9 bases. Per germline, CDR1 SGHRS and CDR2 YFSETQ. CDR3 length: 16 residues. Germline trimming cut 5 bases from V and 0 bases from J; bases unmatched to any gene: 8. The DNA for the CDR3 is TGCGCCAGCAGACCGGACAGGGGCGGGGTGAACACTGAAGCTTTCTTT. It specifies CASRPDRGGVNTEAFF.

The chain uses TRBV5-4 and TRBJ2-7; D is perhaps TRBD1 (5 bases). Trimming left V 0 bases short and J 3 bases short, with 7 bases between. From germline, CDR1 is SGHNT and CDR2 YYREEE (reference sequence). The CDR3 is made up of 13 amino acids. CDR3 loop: CASSLEGHYEQYF. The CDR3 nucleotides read TGTGCCAGCAGCTTGGAGGGGCACTACGAGCAGTACTTC.

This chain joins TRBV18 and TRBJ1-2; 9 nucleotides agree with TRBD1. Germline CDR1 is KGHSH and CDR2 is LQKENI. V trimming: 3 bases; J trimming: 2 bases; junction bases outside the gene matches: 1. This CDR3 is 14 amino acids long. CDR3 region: CASSPGTGNYGYTF. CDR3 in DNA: TGTGCCAGCTCACCTGGGACAGGGAACTATGGCTACACCTTC.

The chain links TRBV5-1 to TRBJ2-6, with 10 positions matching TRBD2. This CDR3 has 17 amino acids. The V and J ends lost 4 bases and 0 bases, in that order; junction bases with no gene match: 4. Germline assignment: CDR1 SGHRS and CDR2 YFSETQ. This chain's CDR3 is CASSQRGGRSGANVLTF. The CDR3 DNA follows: TGCGCCAGCAGCCAGCGGGGGGGCCGCTCTGGGGCCAACGTCCTGACTTTC.

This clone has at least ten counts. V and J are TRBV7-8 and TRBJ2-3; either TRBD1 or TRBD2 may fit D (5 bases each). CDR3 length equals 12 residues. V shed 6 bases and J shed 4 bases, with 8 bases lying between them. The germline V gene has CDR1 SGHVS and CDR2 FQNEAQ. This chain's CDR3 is CASSRGADTQYF. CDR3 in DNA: TGTGCCAGCAGTCGAGGGGCAGATACGCAGTATTTT. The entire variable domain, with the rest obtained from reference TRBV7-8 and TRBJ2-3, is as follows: GAGVSQSPRYKVAKRGQDVALRCDPISGHVSLFWYQQALGQGPEFLTYFQNEAQLDKSGLPSDRFFAERPEGSVSTLKIQRTQQEDSAVYLCASSRGADTQYFGPGTRLTVL.

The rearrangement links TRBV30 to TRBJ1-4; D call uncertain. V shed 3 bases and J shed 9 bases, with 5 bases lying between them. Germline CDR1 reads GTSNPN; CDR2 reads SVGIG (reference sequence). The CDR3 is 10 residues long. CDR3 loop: CAWRAKKLFF. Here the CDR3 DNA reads TGTGCCTGGAGAGCAAAAAAACTGTTTTTT.